This entry is about one T cell receptor beta chain. In germline, CDR1 is SGHAT, CDR2 FQDESV (reference sequence). The CDR3 is 13 amino acids. The ends lost 4 bases at V and 9 bases at J; junction bases unmatched: 5. It was during active infection that Seattle patients were enrolled and then longitudinally followed. The data were obtained in a study of blood T cell repertoires in COVID-19. Study information: Some COVID-19 samples were acute and others convalescent; all came from the United States, Italy and Spain. The cDNA or gDNA used as material had been derived from T cells, B-cell-depleted T cells, or PBMCs.

In the study's own analysis: Reference gene primer amplification yielded estimated nucleated cell counts. The assay was immunoSEQ multiplex PCR, and TCRdb's table has in-frame clones only and misses some. V and J calls and clone size are copied from that table; D and trimming were computed from the DNA. The data show 350,000 or so clones, approximately 89% seen once. V and J are TRBV11-1 and TRBJ1-2; 10 nucleotides align to TRBD1. The receptor was derived from a woman in her sixties with COVID-19, enrolled during active disease. The specimen was peripheral blood. For the CDR3, the DNA is TGTGCCAGCAGCTCCAGACAGGGGGCTAGCTACACCTTC. Amino acids: CASSSRQGASYTF.